This TCR beta chain was sequenced in a study of blood T cell repertoires in COVID-19. Study-wide context: The study drew acute and convalescent COVID-19 samples from the United States, Italy and Spain. T cells, B-cell-depleted T cells, or PBMCs supplied cDNA or gDNA.

This CDR3 is built from 13 residues. Trimming left V 3 bases short and J 7 bases short, with 13 bases between. Germline V CDR1 and CDR2: GTSNPN, SVGIG (reference sequence). The repertoire was sequenced with immunoSEQ multiplex PCR; TCRdb's copy has only in-frame clones and lacks some. Of around 78,000 clones in the sample, about 89% are singletons; the top ten hold roughly 1.9%. This clone appeared once. This sequence was found in a woman aged 60-70 years with acute or convalescent COVID-19. V usage is TRBV30 and J usage is TRBJ1-5, with a possible D match to TRBD1 (5 bases). Material: peripheral blood. DNA for the CDR3: TGTGCCTGGAGCGGCCTCAGGGAACAGCCCCAGCATTTT. Translated, it gives CAWSGLREQPQHF.